This TCR beta chain was captured in a study of T cells in Graves' hyperthyroidism and ophthalmopathy. Study findings and constraints: The model foresaw ophthalmopathy a median about 6.1 months prior to onset.

From RNA transcripts, TCR beta CDR3 regions were amplified. HTBI primers were employed in a first-round RT-PCR of the TCR CDR3. TCRdb passed the multiplex PCR reads through MiXCR, listing each CDR3 protein once. The sample includes 350,000 or so distinct CDR3 sequences, roughly 21% of them seen just once. Germline V lookup: CDR1 SGHAT, CDR2 FQNNGV. The CDR3 length is 17 residues. Concerning this clonotype itself: Its antigen is unknown. A much larger clone is a single base away; this may be a read error.

This sequence was found in a woman aged 50 to 60 with Graves' hyperthyroidism. The chain has TRBV11-2 and TRBJ2-7, with D tentatively TRBD2 (6 bases). The sample consisted of blood. CDR3 bases: TGTGCCAGCAGCTTATTGGGGCTAGCGTCAAGCTCCTACGGGCAGTACTTC. This sequence encodes CASSLLGLASSSYGQYF.